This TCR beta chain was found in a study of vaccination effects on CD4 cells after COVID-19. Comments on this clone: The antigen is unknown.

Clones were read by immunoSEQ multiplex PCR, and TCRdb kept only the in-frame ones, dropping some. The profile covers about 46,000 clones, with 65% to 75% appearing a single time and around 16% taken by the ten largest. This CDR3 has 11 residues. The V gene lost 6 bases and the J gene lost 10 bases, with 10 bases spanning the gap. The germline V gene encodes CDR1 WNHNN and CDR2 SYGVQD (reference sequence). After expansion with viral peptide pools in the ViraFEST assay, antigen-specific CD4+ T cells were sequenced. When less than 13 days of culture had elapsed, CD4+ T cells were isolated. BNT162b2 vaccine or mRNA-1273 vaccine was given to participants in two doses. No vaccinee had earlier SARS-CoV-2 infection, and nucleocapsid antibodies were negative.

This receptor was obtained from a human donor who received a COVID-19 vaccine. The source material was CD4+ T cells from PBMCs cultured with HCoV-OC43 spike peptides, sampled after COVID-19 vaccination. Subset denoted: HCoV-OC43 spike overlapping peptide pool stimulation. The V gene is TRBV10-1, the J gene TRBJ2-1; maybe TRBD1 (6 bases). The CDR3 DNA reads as TGCGCCAGCAGCCTGGGGGCCGAGCAGTTCTTC. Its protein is CASSLGAEQFF.